The TCR beta chain described here comes from a study of blood T cell repertoires in COVID-19 (TCRdb year 2020). A note on the overall study: Samples from collaborators originated in the United States, Italy and Spain and spanned both the acute and convalescent phases of COVID-19. The prospective study material was composed of cDNA or gDNA derived from T cells, B-cell-depleted T cells, or PBMCs. Subjects who had been exposed to COVID-19, were actively infected with it, or had recovered from it provided the deeply sampled blood TCRbeta repertoires that made up the dataset. The repertoires were released in a freely available public database intended as a resource for research on the immune response to SARS-CoV-2. The samples were drawn from the first 160 participants of the ongoing ImmuneRACE study and from 1,254 subjects provided by 6 global collaborators. A de-identified subject ID, COVID-19 status, age in years and sex were almost always included in the sample metadata. Where available, HLA class I and class II types were taken from metadata supplied by the sample provider and were not determined by assay-based typing.

TCRbeta CDR3 regions were amplified from genomic DNA using the immunoSEQ Assay, a bias-controlled multiplex PCR. As for the original processing: The number of nucleated cells in each sample was estimated by amplification of reference gene primers within the assay. To quantify the absolute abundance of each unique TCRbeta CDR3 rearrangement, sequence reads were collapsed and filtered. For each sample, productive Simpson clonality was calculated as the square root of Simpson's diversity index over productive rearrangements. The table comes from immuneACCESS by way of TCRdb, which keeps in-frame sequences with V and J called. Part of the clones is missing from these tables; in studies checked, under half for an unresolved V gene and the rest for unknown reasons. From that table come the V and J calls and clone size; the DNA was used to work out D and trimming. The sample yields roughly 100,000 clones; approximately 90% were counted once. Of the sample, roughly 4.2% falls within the top ten clones.

A distance of 9 bases separates the germline ends of V and J, which lose 0 bases and 3 bases respectively. CDR1 and CDR2 were assigned from the germline V gene (reference sequence) as SGHKS and YYEKEE. Reading from cysteine to phenylalanine, the CDR3 counts 14 amino acids. The entry retains the CDR3 DNA only, 42 bases that are in frame from base 1. Concerning this clone: The antigen it binds to is not known. Base qualities are missing; no much larger clone stands one base away.

At one collaborating source in Seattle, patients were enrolled during active infection and were followed longitudinally through the course of disease. Each collaborating institution followed its own protocols to collect whole blood in K2EDTA tubes. For TCRbeta analysis, collaborators shipped samples in one of three forms: frozen whole blood, isolated PBMCs, or DNA extracted from either of those sample types. The study at large found these results: The quantity of clinical and demographic metadata differed by source and by participant and was supplied without curation.

The source of this sequence is a human donor with COVID-19, enrolled during active disease. The donor label of this sample is uncertain. The sample consisted of peripheral blood. Recombination joined TRBV5-5 with TRBJ1-1; TRBD1 is a possible D gene, resting on 5 matching bases. The DNA sequence is as follows: TGTGCCAGCAGCTTGGGACAGCGAGACACTGAAGCTTTCTTT. Translated, it reads CASSLGQRDTEAFF.